This TCR beta chain was documented in a study of cytotoxic CD8 clonotypes in ibrutinib-treated CLL. In the study overall: After treatment lasting a median roughly 13 months, range 6 to 36, response samples were collected.

V shed 2 bases and J shed 2 bases, with 9 bases lying between them. The CDR3 contains 14 residues. Germline V gives CDR1 SEHNR, CDR2 FQNEAQ (reference sequence). Libraries were prepared by immunoSEQ multiplex PCR; TCRdb keeps only in-frame clonotypes and omits some of them. The sample has about 300,000 clones, approximately 76% seen once. This sequence was found in a human donor with chronic lymphocytic leukemia. The sample here was PBMCs, taken at disease progression, from a patient treated with ibrutinib. The rearrangement links TRBV7-9 to TRBJ1-2; tentatively, D is TRBD1 (6 bases). The CDR3 DNA reads TGTGCCAGCAGCTTAACAGGGCGAAACTATGGCTACACCTTC. This sequence encodes CASSLTGRNYGYTF.